A selection of T cell receptor beta chains follows, all from one sample in a study of T-cell reconstitution after alpha-beta-depleted transplantation in children. Each CDR3 protein gets one entry after TCRdb re-called the PCR reads with MiXCR. This table has about 980,000 distinct CDR3 sequences, about 30% appearing once. The sequenced sample was PBMCs, mostly from graft donor cells, obtained 360 days after TCRalphabeta/CD19-depleted stem cell transplant. These receptors were collected from a boy under two years old who had a stem cell transplant for SCID, so the T cells may come from the graft donor. Both conserved end residues are part of each CDR3. The D gene is left open where the match is weak. Expanded clones get a size class; other rows say once, few or many, or leave the size out.

>TRBJ1-2|TRBV9|NA|NA
CASSGSTWSGYTF
TGTGCCAGCAGCGGATCTACTTGGAGTGGCTACACCTTC
>TRBJ2-5|TRBV20-1|NA|NA
CSASTLRVRGETQYF
TGCAGTGCTTCTACCCTCAGGGTGAGAGGCGAGACCCAGTACTTC
>TRBJ1-1|TRBV12-3/TRBV12-4|few|NA
CASRGGRLTEAFF
TGTGCCAGCAGGGGCGGCAGACTCACTGAAGCTTTCTTT
>TRBJ2-7|TRBV4-3|NA|TRBD2
CASSQGASGAYEQYF
TGCGCCAGCAGCCAAGGGGCCAGCGGGGCCTACGAGCAGTACTTC
>TRBJ2-1|TRBV24-1|NA|TRBD1
CATSASGDRAYNEQFF
TGTGCCACCAGTGCCTCGGGGGACAGGGCCTACAATGAGCAGTTCTTC
>TRBJ1-4|TRBV18|NA|NA
CASSPNTGVSNEKLFF
TGTGCCAGCTCACCAAATACGGGGGTTTCAAACGAAAAACTGTTTTTT
>TRBJ1-5|TRBV11-2|NA|NA
CASSRDISNQPQHF
TGTGCCAGCAGCCGGGACATCAGCAATCAGCCCCAGCATTTT
>TRBJ2-2|TRBV5-1|once|NA
CASSLGVAVNTGELFF
TGCGCCAGCAGCTTGGGGGTAGCGGTGAACACCGGGGAGCTGTTTTTT
>TRBJ2-1|TRBV12-3/TRBV12-4|many|NA
CASSPYSGDSFHNEQFF
TGTGCCAGCAGCCCCTACTCGGGGGACTCCTTTCACAATGAGCAGTTCTTC
>TRBJ1-1|TRBV5-1|NA|NA
CASRGGASTEAFF
TGCGCCAGCCGGGGGGGCGCGAGCACTGAAGCTTTCTTT
>TRBJ2-7|TRBV5-1|few|TRBD2
CASSYLAGDEQYF
TGCGCCAGCAGCTATCTCGCGGGGGACGAGCAGTACTTC
>TRBJ2-7|TRBV20-1|many|NA
CSARDEGRGAKQYF
TGCAGTGCTAGAGATGAAGGTCGTGGGGCCAAGCAGTACTTC
>TRBJ2-1|TRBV5-1|NA|NA
CASSLAPRQSSYNEQFF
TGCGCCAGCAGCTTGGCCCCTCGGCAGAGCTCCTACAATGAGCAGTTCTTC
>TRBJ2-7|TRBV5-1|few|NA
CASSLVVEHKYEQYF
TGCGCCAGCAGCTTGGTTGTAGAACACAAATACGAGCAGTACTTC
>TRBJ1-4|TRBV5-1|NA|TRBD1
CASSQLQGPRATNEKLFF
TGCGCCAGCAGCCAATTACAGGGGCCGCGGGCAACTAATGAAAAACTGTTTTTT
>TRBJ2-3|TRBV27|NA|NA
CASSTRGSDTQYF
TGTGCCAGCAGTACCCGCGGGTCCGATACGCAGTATTTT
>TRBJ2-3|TRBV24-1|NA|NA
CATSDPAGTDSTDTQYF
TGTGCCACCAGTGATCCCGCCGGGACGGATAGCACAGATACGCAGTATTTT